The entry below gives a single T cell receptor beta chain sequence along with its context. The antigen is unknown. CD4+ cells were split into CD45RA+ naive and CD45RA-negative memory subsets. Trimming removed 6 bases at V and 7 bases at J, with 15 bases between. The CDR3 contains 13 residues. Germline CDR1 reads SNHLY; CDR2 reads FYNNEI. This sample stems from a study of shared clonotypes between healthy human individuals. At the level of the study: Donors were a couple of women and a few men aged 18 to 49.

Overall study results and limits: A generally larger estimated richness was seen in naive subsets than in memory subsets.

An even split of each subset's genomic DNA across several immunoSEQ plates was performed. TCRdb's table, derived via immunoSEQ multiplex PCR, lists solely in-frame clones and lacks some. The sample has about 1.1 million clones; about 84% are singletons. J is TRBJ1-2 and V is TRBV2, with D hard to call. Sequencing was done on a sample of memory CD4+ T cells from PBMCs. The subset was: CD45RA-negative fraction. This sequence was found in a man aged 18 to 30 in good health. Some clones in this sample may be carry-over from other donors' samples. The DNA of the CDR3 is TGTGCCAGCAGACCCGACATGGGCTCTGGCTACACCTTC. Protein product: CASRPDMGSGYTF.